A selection of T cell receptor beta chains follows, all from one sample in a study of T cells after yellow fever vaccination. MiXCR was run by TCRdb on the 5' RACE reads, yielding one entry per CDR3 protein. The top ten clones hold approximately 16% of a sample with hundreds of thousands of distinct CDR3 sequences, under 7.5% of them seen once. The material was PBMCs, obtained 5 days after the yellow fever booster vaccination. The receptor source for this set is a man aged 25-45 years who received the YFV17D yellow fever vaccine. CDR3s include the opening cysteine and the closing phenylalanine or tryptophan. A D gene is named only where the DNA matches it firmly. Clone size is stated in some rows and not others, as once, few, many or a class when expanded.

TRBJ1-1 TRBV6-2/TRBV6-3 TRBD1 many TGTGCCAGCAGTTACGACAGGGGGTTTACTGAAGCTTTCTTT CASSYDRGFTEAFF
TRBJ2-2 TRBV5-1 TRBD2 few TGCGCCAGCAGCTTGCTCGGACTAGCGGGAGCCGGGGAGCTGTTTTTT CASSLLGLAGAGELFF
TRBJ2-3 TRBV4-2 TRBD2 many TGTGCCAGCAGCCAAGCTAGCGGGAGCAGCACAGATACGCAGTATTTT CASSQASGSSTDTQYF
TRBJ2-4 TRBV10-3 . few TGTGCCACGTCGACACCGGCCAAAAACATTCAGTACTTC CATSTPAKNIQYF
TRBJ1-2 TRBV6-1 . . TGTGCCAGCCGCGACGCGGGGAATTTTGGCTACACCTTC CASRDAGNFGYTF
TRBJ2-6 TRBV3-1 . many TGTGCCAGCAGCCCCCGGGTACGCTCTGGGGCCAACGTCCTGACTTTC CASSPRVRSGANVLTF
TRBJ2-2 TRBV29-1 . few TGCAGCGTTGCCCGCTCGGTGAACACCGGGGAGCTGTTTTTT CSVARSVNTGELFF
TRBJ2-2 TRBV30 . many TGTGCCTGCCCCCCCCCTCGGGGCGGCCCCACCGGGGAGCTGTTTTTT CACPPPRGGPTGELFF
TRBJ2-1 TRBV18 . few TGTGCCAGCTCACCGCAAGGCGGGCTCTCCTACAATGAGCAGTTCTTC CASSPQGGLSYNEQFF
TRBJ2-7 TRBV7-8 . many TGTGCCAGCAGCTTAACCACCCGAGGAGGCTTAAGCTCCTACGAGCAGTACTTC CASSLTTRGGLSSYEQYF
TRBJ2-7 TRBV5-1 . . TGCGCCAGCAGCTTAACGCAGGGGATGGGAGTCTACGAGCAGTACTTC CASSLTQGMGVYEQYF
TRBJ1-4 TRBV7-2 TRBD1 many TGTGCCAGCAGCTCCGGGACAGGGAATGAAAAACTGTTTTTT CASSSGTGNEKLFF
TRBJ2-7 TRBV5-1 . . TGCGCCACCCGACGGGACGGCCTAAGCTCCTACGAGCAGTACTTC CATRRDGLSSYEQYF
TRBJ2-7 TRBV6-1 TRBD2 many TGTGCCAGCAGTCAACGACTAGCGGGTACCTACGAGCAGTACTTC CASSQRLAGTYEQYF
TRBJ2-5 TRBV20-1 . . TGCAGTGCTATTCGAGGGGAGACCCAGTACTTC CSAIRGETQYF
TRBJ2-7 TRBV7-2 . many TGTGCCAGCAGCTTAAAGTGGGGTTACGGCTACGAGCAGTACTTC CASSLKWGYGYEQYF
TRBJ2-7 TRBV20-1 . . TGCTGTGCTAGATCCTTCGGGGCGGGACAGTACTACGAGCAGTACTTC CCARSFGAGQYYEQYF